The 16 T cell receptor beta chains in this list originate from one sample, sequenced in a study of T cell responses to AZD1222 COVID-19 vaccine. The data were produced by immunoSEQ multiplex PCR, yet TCRdb's version contains in-frame clones alone and is incomplete. The sample carries around 130,000 clones, just over 85% recorded once. Sequencing was performed on peripheral blood, taken on day 0 of AZD1222 vaccination. These receptors were obtained from an adult in good health.

The chain uses TRBV9 and TRBJ1-3; D call uncertain. CDR3 size: 12 residues. CDR1 and CDR2 (germline): SGDLS, YYNGEE. Trimming left V 3 bases short and J 5 bases short, with 6 bases between. This chain's CDR3 is CASSEGRNTIYF. As DNA, the CDR3 is TGTGCCAGCAGCGAGGGAAGAAACACCATATATTTT.

The chain has TRBV28 and TRBJ1-3, with 8 nucleotides matching TRBD1. CDR3 length: 14 amino acids. Trimming at V came to 9 bases and at J to 0 bases, leaving 4 bases not matched to a gene. The V gene's germline CDR1 is MDHEN and CDR2 SYDVKM. This CDR3 is CASETGGSGNTIYF. The DNA for the CDR3 is TGTGCCAGTGAAACAGGGGGCTCTGGAAACACCATATATTTT.

V is TRBV25-1 and J is TRBJ2-1; TRBD2 aligns across 9 bases. The CDR3 contains 14 residues. The V and J ends lost 7 bases and 4 bases, in that order; junction bases with no gene match: 5. In germline, CDR1 is MGHDK, CDR2 SYGVNS. The CDR3 DNA sequence: TGTGCCAGCACCGAGACTAGCGGATACAATGAGCAGTTCTTC. Translated: CASTETSGYNEQFF.

V is TRBV4-1 and J is TRBJ1-5, with D possibly TRBD1 on 5 matching bases. CDR1 and CDR2 (germline): MGHRA, YSYEKL. There are 16 residues in the CDR3. V shed 4 bases and J shed 6 bases, with 19 bases lying between them. DNA for the CDR3: TGCGCCAGCAGCCGAGTCCTAGGGACCAATTTTCAGCCCCAGCATTTT. Amino acids: CASSRVLGTNFQPQHF.

The V gene is TRBV18, the J gene TRBJ1-1, with D uncertain. CDR3 length: 17 residues. The germline V and J ends were trimmed by 6 bases and 6 bases, with 26 bases remaining between them. The germline V gene has CDR1 KGHSH and CDR2 LQKENI. CDR3 loop: CASSPRSEILPRAEAFF. The CDR3 DNA is TGTGCCAGCTCTCCCCGGTCGGAAATTCTGCCCCGCGCTGAAGCTTTCTTT.

V gene TRBV30 combines with J gene TRBJ1-5, with 10 nucleotides matching TRBD1. The V gene end was trimmed by 2 bases and the J gene end by 6 bases; junction bases not matched to a gene: 1. Germline-derived CDR1 and CDR2 are GTSNPN and SVGIG (reference sequence). This CDR3 is 13 amino acids long. CDR3 loop: CAWSWTGGQPQHF. CDR3 nucleotides: TGTGCCTGGAGTTGGACAGGGGGTCAGCCCCAGCATTTT. The variable domain in full, with the rest retrieved from reference TRBV30 and TRBJ1-5, is SQTIHQWPATLVQPVGSPLSLECTVEGTSNPNLYWYRQAAGRGLQLLFYSVGIGQISSEVPQNLSASRPQDRQFILSSKKLLLSDSGFYLCAWSWTGGQPQHFGDGTRLSIL.

This clone was observed a few times. CDR3 in DNA: TGTGCCAGCAGCCAGGGTCTGGGGTTCTACGAGCAGTACTTC. Amino acid sequence: CASSQGLGFYEQYF. The chain joins TRBV5-6 to TRBJ2-7, with D perhaps TRBD1 (5 bases). The CDR3 loop spans 14 amino acids. Trimming stripped 4 bases from V and 3 bases from J, with 14 bases between. Germline CDR1 reads SGHDT; CDR2 reads YYEEEE.

Only a few counts were recorded for this clone. The rearrangement links TRBV5-6 to TRBJ1-2, with 8 bases that match TRBD1. The CDR3 sequence is 15 residues long. J was trimmed by 0 bases and V by 4 bases; bases with no gene match: 5. Looked up from germline, CDR1 is SGHDT and CDR2 is YYEEEE. CDR3 residues: CASSRWDRPNYGYTF. CDR3 DNA sequence: TGTGCCAGCAGCCGTTGGGACAGGCCTAACTATGGCTACACCTTC.

This clone was observed a few times. V is TRBV18 and J is TRBJ1-2; the match to TRBD1 covers 9 bases. The CDR3 covers 15 residues. Germline V gives CDR1 KGHSH, CDR2 LQKENI. After removal of 5 bases from V and 0 bases from J, the junction contained 4 bases not matched to a gene. CDR3 amino acids: CASSVWTGANYGYTF. The CDR3 nucleotides are TGTGCCAGCTCAGTATGGACAGGGGCTAACTATGGCTACACCTTC.

This clone was found a few times. This chain uses TRBV24-1 with TRBJ1-2, with TRBD1 matching over 8 bases. The junction had 6 bases not matched to a gene; V was cut back by 3 bases and J by 4 bases. There are 15 residues in the CDR3. Germline values: CDR1 KGHDR, CDR2 SFDVKD. This CDR3 is CATSDQDREGYGYTF. CDR3 nucleotides: TGTGCCACCAGTGATCAGGACAGGGAGGGCTATGGCTACACCTTC.

This clone was seen only once. The CDR3 DNA reads as TGTGCCAGCAGCCAAGACTCAGCAGGGTCTAATTCACCCCTCCACTTT. It translates to CASSQDSAGSNSPLHF. This chain joins TRBV3-1 (or the pseudogene TRBV3-2) and TRBJ1-6; TRBD1 is a possible D gene (5 bases). Germline V gives CDR1 LGHDT, CDR2 YNNKEL (reference sequence). The CDR3 is 16 residues long. Trimming removed 0 bases from V and 6 bases from J, with 12 bases in between.

The chain couples TRBV9 to TRBJ1-2; D remains unclear. CDR1 is SGDLS, CDR2 YYNGEE, per germline. This CDR3 region has 16 residues. Trimming stripped 0 bases from V and 0 bases from J, with 12 bases between. The CDR3 nucleotides read TGTGCCAGCAGCGTAGAGTGGACGGACCCTAACTATGGCTACACCTTC. Translated: CASSVEWTDPNYGYTF.

This chain joins TRBV5-1 and TRBJ2-7; possible D gene TRBD2, 7 bases. Germline lookup yields CDR1 SGHRS and CDR2 YFSETQ. This CDR3 spans 13 amino acids. V was pared by 4 bases and J by 6 bases, with 14 bases between. CDR3 sequence reads: CASSLRGAAEQYF. The CDR3 DNA sequence: TGCGCCAGCAGCCTTCGGGGGGCGGCCGAGCAGTACTTC. The full variable domain, its missing parts supplied by reference TRBV5-1 and TRBJ2-7, is KAGVTQTPRYLIKTRGQQVTLSCSPISGHRSVSWYQQTPGQGLQFLFEYFSETQRNKGNFPGRFSGRQFSNSRSEMNVSTLELGDSALYLCASSLRGAAEQYFGPGTRLTVT.

The J gene is TRBJ1-2, the V gene TRBV6-5; 8 bases align to TRBD1. The V gene's germline CDR1 is MNHEY and CDR2 SVGAGI. Losses at the gene ends were 4 bases for V and 7 bases for J; bases not matched to a gene: 5. The CDR3 has 13 residues. The CDR3 sequence is CASSLGDRGGYTF. CDR3 DNA sequence: TGTGCCAGCAGTTTGGGCGACAGGGGTGGCTACACCTTC.

The rearrangement links TRBV7-8 to TRBJ2-1; a weak D match, TRBD2 (6 bases). The CDR3 runs to 15 residues. Trimming stripped 5 bases from V and 12 bases from J, with 23 bases between. Germline values: CDR1 SGHVS, CDR2 FQNEAQ. DNA for the CDR3: TGTGCCAGCAGCCCCGGAGGAGCGGGTGAGTCGTCGCAGTTCTTC. Protein sequence: CASSPGGAGESSQFF. The variable domain in full, with the rest retrieved from reference TRBV7-8 and TRBJ2-1, is GAGVSQSPRYKVAKRGQDVALRCDPISGHVSLFWYQQALGQGPEFLTYFQNEAQLDKSGLPSDRFFAERPEGSVSTLKIQRTQQEDSAVYLCASSPGGAGESSQFFGPGTRLTVL.

The chain recombines TRBV6-5 with TRBJ1-2; TRBD1 matches at 8 bases. Trimming at V came to 4 bases and at J to 4 bases, leaving 5 bases not matched to a gene. The CDR3 spans 14 residues. From germline, CDR1 is MNHEY and CDR2 SVGAGI. The CDR3 region has the DNA TGTGCCAGCAGTTCCATTGACAGGGGCTATGGCTACACCTTC. As protein: CASSSIDRGYGYTF.